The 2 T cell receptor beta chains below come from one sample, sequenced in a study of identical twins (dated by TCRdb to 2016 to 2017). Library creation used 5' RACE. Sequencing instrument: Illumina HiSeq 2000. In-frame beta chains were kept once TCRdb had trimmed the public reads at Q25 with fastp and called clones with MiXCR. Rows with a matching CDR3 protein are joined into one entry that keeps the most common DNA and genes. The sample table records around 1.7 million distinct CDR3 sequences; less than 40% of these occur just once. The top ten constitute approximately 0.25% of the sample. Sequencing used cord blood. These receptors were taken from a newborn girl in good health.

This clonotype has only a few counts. CDR3: CASSEGSGTNTDTQYF. CDR3 in DNA: TGTGCCAGCAGTGAAGGATCCGGGACTAACACAGATACGCAGTATTTT. The rearrangement uses TRBV2 and TRBJ2-3; 7 nucleotides agree with TRBD2. The CDR3 is made up of 16 amino acids. With 1 base clipped from V and 2 bases from J, the junction kept 6 bases outside the gene matches. The V gene's germline CDR1 is SNHLY and CDR2 FYNNEI.

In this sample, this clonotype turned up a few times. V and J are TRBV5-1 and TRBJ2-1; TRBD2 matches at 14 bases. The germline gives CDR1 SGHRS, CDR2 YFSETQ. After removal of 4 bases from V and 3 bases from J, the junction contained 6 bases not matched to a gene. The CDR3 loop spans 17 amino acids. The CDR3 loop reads CASSAGLAGGLYNEQFF. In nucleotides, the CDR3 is TGCGCCAGCAGCGCCGGACTAGCGGGAGGTCTCTACAATGAGCAGTTCTTC.